These 9 T cell receptor beta chains share one sample of origin, sequenced in a study of CXCR3-negative and CXCR3-positive naive CD8 T cells. Carrying UMI labels, the TRB cDNA libraries were prepared through 5' RACE. TCRdb reprocessed the 5' RACE reads, keeping one entry per CDR3 protein, no DNA. This sample's clone table lists roughly 130,000 distinct CDR3 sequences. Their antigen targets remain unknown. Whole-study results and caveats: A higher hydrophobicity marked the TRB CDR3s of CXCR3-positive naive cells versus CXCR3-negative naive cells.

Sequenced input: naive CXCR3+ CD8+ T cells from blood. Subset: CD45RO-CCR7+CD27+CD95- naive CD8+ T cells expressing CXCR3 (TNR3+). The receptors derive from a human donor in good health. Some clones in this sample may be carry-over from other donors' samples.

V and J are TRBV7-8 and TRBJ1-5; the D gene TCRdb calls, TRBD1, cannot be checked with no DNA. Per germline, CDR1 SGHVS and CDR2 FQNEAQ. The length of the CDR3 is 13 residues. The CDR3 loop reads CASSWGGNRPQHF.

The V and J genes are TRBV6-5 and TRBJ1-2; the D call from TCRdb, TRBD1, cannot be confirmed without DNA. The CDR3 is made up of 16 amino acids. Germline V gene lookup returns CDR1 MNHEY and CDR2 SVGAGI. The CDR3 is CASSYSKVGAGYGYTF.

The chain uses TRBV7-2 and TRBJ2-7; TCRdb designates TRBD1, a call that cannot be tested without DNA. Germline V gene sequence: CDR1 SGHTA, CDR2 FQGNSA. The CDR3 is 14 amino acids. The CDR3 protein is CASSSTGTGYEQYF.

V is TRBV29-1 and J is TRBJ2-1. CDR3 length: 13 residues. Germline loops: CDR1 SQVTM, CDR2 ANQGSEA. CDR3 in amino acids: CSVEESTYNEQFF.

This chain uses TRBV9 with TRBJ2-1; TCRdb proposes TRBD2, but this gene call is untestable without DNA. CDR1 and CDR2 from the germline V gene are SGDLS and YYNGEE. This CDR3 is built from 12 residues. CDR3 in amino acids: CASSTSAGGQFF.

The chain has TRBV10-3 and TRBJ1-1. This CDR3 spans 12 amino acids. Germline assignment: CDR1 ENHRY and CDR2 SYGVKD. Here the CDR3 reads CAIREGSTEAFF.

The rearrangement links TRBV6-5 to TRBJ1-1. This CDR3 contains 14 residues. Germline CDR1 reads MNHEY; CDR2 reads SVGAGI. This chain's CDR3 is CASSSLAENTEAFF.

V is TRBV6-5 and J is TRBJ2-2; TCRdb proposes TRBD1, but this gene call is untestable without DNA. This CDR3 is built from 13 residues. The germline CDR1 and CDR2 sequences are MNHEY and SVGAGI. The CDR3 region is CASSFGGAGELFF.

The chain has TRBV5-1 and TRBJ2-5; TCRdb reports TRBD1, a call that lacks DNA to check it against. This CDR3 spans 14 amino acids. Germline assignment: CDR1 SGHRS and CDR2 YFSETQ. CDR3 amino acids: CASSLGQGKETQYF.